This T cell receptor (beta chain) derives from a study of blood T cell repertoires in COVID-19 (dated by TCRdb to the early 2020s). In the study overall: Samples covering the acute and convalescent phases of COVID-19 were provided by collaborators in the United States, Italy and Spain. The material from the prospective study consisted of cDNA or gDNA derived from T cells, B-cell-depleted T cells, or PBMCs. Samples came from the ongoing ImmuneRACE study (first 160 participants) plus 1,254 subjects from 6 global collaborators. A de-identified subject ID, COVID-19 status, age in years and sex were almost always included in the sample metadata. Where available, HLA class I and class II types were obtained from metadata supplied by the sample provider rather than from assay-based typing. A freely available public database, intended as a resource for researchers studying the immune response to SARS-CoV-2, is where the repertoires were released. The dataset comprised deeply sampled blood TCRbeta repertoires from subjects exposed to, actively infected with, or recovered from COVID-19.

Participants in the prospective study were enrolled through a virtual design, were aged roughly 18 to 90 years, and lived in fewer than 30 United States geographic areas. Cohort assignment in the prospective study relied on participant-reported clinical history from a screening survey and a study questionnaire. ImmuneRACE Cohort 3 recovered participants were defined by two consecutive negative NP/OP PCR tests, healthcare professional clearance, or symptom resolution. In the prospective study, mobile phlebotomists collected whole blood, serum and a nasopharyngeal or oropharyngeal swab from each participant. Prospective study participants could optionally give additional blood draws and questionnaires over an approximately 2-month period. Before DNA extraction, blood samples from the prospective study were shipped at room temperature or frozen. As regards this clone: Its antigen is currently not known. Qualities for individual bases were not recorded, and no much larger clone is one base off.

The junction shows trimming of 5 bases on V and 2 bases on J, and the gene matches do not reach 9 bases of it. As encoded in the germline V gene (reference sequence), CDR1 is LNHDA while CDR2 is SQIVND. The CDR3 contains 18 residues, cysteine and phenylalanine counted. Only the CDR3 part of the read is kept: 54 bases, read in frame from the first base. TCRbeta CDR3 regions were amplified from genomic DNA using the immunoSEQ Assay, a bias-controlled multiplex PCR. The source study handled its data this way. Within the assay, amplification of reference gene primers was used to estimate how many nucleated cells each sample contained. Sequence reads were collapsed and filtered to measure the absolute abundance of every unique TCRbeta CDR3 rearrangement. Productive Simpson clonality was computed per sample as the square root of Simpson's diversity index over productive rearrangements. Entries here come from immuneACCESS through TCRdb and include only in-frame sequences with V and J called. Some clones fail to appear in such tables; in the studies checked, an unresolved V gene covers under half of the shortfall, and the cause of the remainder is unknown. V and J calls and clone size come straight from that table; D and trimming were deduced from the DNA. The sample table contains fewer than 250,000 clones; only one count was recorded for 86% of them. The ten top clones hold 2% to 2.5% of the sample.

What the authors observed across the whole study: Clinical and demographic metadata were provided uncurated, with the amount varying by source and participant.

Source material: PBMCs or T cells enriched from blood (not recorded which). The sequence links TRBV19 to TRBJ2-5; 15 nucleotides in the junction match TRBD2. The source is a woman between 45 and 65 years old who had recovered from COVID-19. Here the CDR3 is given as CASSERTSGGAKQETQYF. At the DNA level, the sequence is TGTGCCAGTAGTGAAAGGACTAGCGGGGGGGCGAAGCAAGAGACCCAGTACTTC.